This TCR beta chain was captured by sequencing in a study of blood T cell repertoires in COVID-19. Study at large: T cells, B-cell-depleted T cells, or PBMCs supplied cDNA or gDNA.

The CDR3 extends over 16 amino acids. V was shortened by 5 bases and J by 7 bases, with 24 bases between the two germline ends. In germline, CDR1 is SGHVS, CDR2 FNYEAQ. Some clones are missing from TCRdb's copy, which holds only in-frame ones; the method was immunoSEQ multiplex PCR. The sample yields approximately 50,000 clones, more than 80% seen once. This chain uses TRBV7-6 with TRBJ2-7; possible D gene TRBD2, 5 bases. This receptor was identified in a man aged 55-75 years with acute or convalescent COVID-19. The source material was peripheral blood. CDR3 amino acids: CASSPLDAGSPGEQYF. The CDR3, as DNA: TGTGCCAGCAGCCCCCTCGATGCGGGTTCCCCTGGGGAGCAGTACTTC.